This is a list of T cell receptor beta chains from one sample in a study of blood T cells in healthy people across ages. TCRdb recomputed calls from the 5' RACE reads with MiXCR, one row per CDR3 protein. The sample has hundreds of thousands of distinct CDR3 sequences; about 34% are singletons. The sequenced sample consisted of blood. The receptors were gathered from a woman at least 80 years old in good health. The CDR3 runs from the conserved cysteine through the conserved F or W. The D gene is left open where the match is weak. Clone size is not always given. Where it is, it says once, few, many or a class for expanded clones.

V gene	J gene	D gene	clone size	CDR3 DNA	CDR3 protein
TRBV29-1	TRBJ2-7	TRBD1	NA	TGCAGCGGTGGACAGGGTAGTACCTACGAGCAGTACTTC	CSGGQGSTYEQYF
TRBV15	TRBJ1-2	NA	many	TGTGCCACCAGCAGAGGTTATTTGGAGACTAACTATGGCTACACCTTC	CATSRGYLETNYGYTF
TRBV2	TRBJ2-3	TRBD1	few	TGTGCCAGCAGTGAAAGGGGGCGAGATACGCAGTATTTT	CASSERGRDTQYF
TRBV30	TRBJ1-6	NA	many	TGTGCCTGGAGTGTCGAGCGAGTAAGGAGGGGTTCACCCCTCCACTTT	CAWSVERVRRGSPLHF
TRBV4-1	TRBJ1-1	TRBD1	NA	TGCGCCAGCAGCCAAGTTGGGACAGGCCGCGGGGGCACTGAAGCTTTCTTT	CASSQVGTGRGGTEAFF
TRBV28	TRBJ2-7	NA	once	TGTGCCAGCAGTTTATTCGCCAAACAGGGCCGCTCAACCTACGAGCAGTACTTC	CASSLFAKQGRSTYEQYF
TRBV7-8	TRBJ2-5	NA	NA	TGTGCCAGCAGCTTAGTCGAACAAGAGACCCAGTACTTT	CASSLVEQETQYF
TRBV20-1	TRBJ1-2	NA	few	TGCAGTGCTAGATTTTTAGGGGGACTAGATGGCTACACCTTC	CSARFLGGLDGYTF
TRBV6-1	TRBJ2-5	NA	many	TGTGCCAGCAGTGCGCAAGCCCTACACCAAGAGACCCAGTACTTC	CASSAQALHQETQYF
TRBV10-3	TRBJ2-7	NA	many	TGTGCCATCAAGAGGGCCTCGTCCTACGAGCAGTACTTC	CAIKRASSYEQYF